The 19 T cell receptor beta chains in this list originate from one sample, sequenced in a study of cytomegalovirus exposure and HLA in healthy donors (dated by TCRdb to 2016 to 2017). Library prep was done by the immunoSEQ multiplex PCR assay. TCRdb provides this immuneACCESS table in a form limited to in-frame rearrangements. Some clones are lacking; in checked studies, under half of them reflect an unresolved V gene, and why the rest are absent is not known. Within this sample are about 110,000 clones, with around nine tenths of them counted one time only. Around 1.8% of the sample comes from the top ten. The sample consisted of PBMCs. These receptors were collected from a woman between 18 and 29 years old in good health and CMV-seronegative.

The chain is built from TRBV5-6 and TRBJ1-3; 9 bases fit TRBD1. The J segment lost 4 bases and the V segment lost 4 bases, leaving 3 bases of the junction unmatched. The CDR3 loop spans 14 amino acids. CDR1 SGHDT and CDR2 YYEEEE come from the germline V gene. CDR3 in DNA: TGTGCCAGCAGCCGGGGACAGGGAGGAAACACCATATATTTT. This codes for CASSRGQGGNTIYF.

The DNA for the CDR3 is TGTGCCAGCAATCGCCCCAGTACAGGGAGCAATCAGCCCCAGCATTTT. Protein: CASNRPSTGSNQPQHF. The chain joins TRBV28 to TRBJ1-5; D perhaps matches TRBD1 (6 bases). This CDR3 is 16 amino acids long. The germline CDR1 and CDR2 sequences are MDHEN and SYDVKM. V shed 7 bases and J shed 1 base, with 17 bases lying between them.

Here the CDR3 reads CASSPSGTDNYGYTF. CDR3 DNA: TGCGCCAGCAGCCCATCCGGGACAGATAACTATGGCTACACCTTC. The chain carries TRBV4-1 and TRBJ1-2; TRBD1 agrees at 7 bases. From germline, CDR1 is MGHRA and CDR2 YSYEKL. V trimming: 4 bases; J trimming: 1 base; junction bases outside the gene matches: 6. This CDR3 spans 15 amino acids.

The chain links TRBV5-1 to TRBJ2-3; D might be TRBD2 (5 bases). Germline CDR1 SGHRS, CDR2 YFSETQ. Trimming pared 4 bases from V and 0 bases from J, leaving 12 bases between. The CDR3 contains 15 residues. The CDR3 loop is CASSGGRFSTDTQYF. As DNA, the CDR3 is TGCGCCAGCAGCGGAGGACGTTTTAGCACAGATACGCAGTATTTT.

The V call is TRBV5-4, the J call TRBJ2-7; 7 positions agree with TRBD2. V trimming: 4 bases; J trimming: 5 bases; junction bases outside the gene matches: 9. Germline values: CDR1 SGHNT, CDR2 YYREEE (reference sequence). The CDR3 extends over 14 amino acids. The CDR3 here is CASSTPGTINEQYF. DNA of the CDR3: TGTGCCAGCAGCACCCCGGGGACTATCAACGAGCAGTACTTC.

This sequence joins TRBV21-1 and TRBJ1-1; the DNA was not compared with TRBD1, the D call given in the table. TRBV21-1 is assigned pseudogene status. The CDR3 runs to 15 residues. The CDR3 is CASSKPWDRVAEAFF. CDR3 nucleotide sequence: TGTGCCAGCAGCAAACCCTGGGACAGGGTTGCTGAAGCTTTCTTT.

This clone was seen a single time. The chain uses TRBV5-1 and TRBJ2-3; TRBD2 aligns across 10 bases. The CDR3 spans 14 residues. Germline V CDR1 and CDR2: SGHRS, YFSETQ. The junction had 8 bases not matched to a gene; V was cut back by 4 bases and J by 9 bases. CDR3 DNA sequence: TGCGCCAGCAGCCCGTCCCAGACTAGCGGGACGCAGTATTTT. Translated: CASSPSQTSGTQYF.

This chain links TRBV10-1 with TRBJ1-1, with D possibly matching TRBD1 (6 bases). In germline, CDR1 is WNHNN, CDR2 SYGVQD (reference sequence). There are 15 residues in the CDR3. Deletions cut 6 bases from V and 0 bases from J, with 14 bases between. CDR3 DNA sequence: TGCGCCAGCAGCCGAACGGGGGGGCTGAACACTGAAGCTTTCTTT. Protein product: CASSRTGGLNTEAFF.

J is TRBJ2-5 and V is TRBV28; TRBD2 agrees at 13 bases. The CDR3 is 17 amino acids. Germline-derived CDR1 and CDR2 are MDHEN and SYDVKM. J was trimmed by 2 bases and V by 1 base; bases with no gene match: 4. The CDR3 loop reads CASSLSRTSGRQETQYF. CDR3 bases: TGTGCCAGCAGTTTATCCCGGACTAGCGGGAGACAAGAGACCCAGTACTTC.

The chain carries TRBV27 and TRBJ1-1; the D gene is possibly TRBD1 (5 bases). The CDR3 is 16 amino acids. Trimming left V 3 bases short and J 1 base short, with 15 bases between. Per the germline V gene, CDR1 is MNHEY and CDR2 is SMNVEV (reference sequence). CDR3 protein: CASSFSGGLGNTEAFF. The CDR3 DNA reads as TGTGCCAGCAGTTTTAGCGGGGGATTGGGGAACACTGAAGCTTTCTTT.

The chain employs TRBV5-1 and TRBJ2-2; 9 bases are a match to TRBD2. The CDR3 is 16 amino acids. Germline values: CDR1 SGHRS, CDR2 YFSETQ. The J segment lost 6 bases and the V segment lost 0 bases, leaving 6 bases of the junction unmatched. CDR3 residues: CASSLGAGGPSGELFF. The CDR3 bases are TGCGCCAGCAGCTTGGGGGCGGGAGGGCCCTCCGGGGAGCTGTTTTTT.

This chain joins TRBV5-5 and TRBJ2-7; D may be TRBD2 (6 bases). Trimming removed 4 bases at V and 1 base at J, with 15 bases between. Germline lookup yields CDR1 SGHKS and CDR2 YYEKEE (reference sequence). The CDR3 is 15 residues long. CDR3 DNA: TGTGCCAGCAGCGAACTACCGGGACTTTCCTACGAGCAGTACTTC. It codes for CASSELPGLSYEQYF.

This clone was observed a single time. V usage is TRBV16 and J usage is TRBJ2-2; 8 nucleotides agree with TRBD1. There are 16 residues in the CDR3. Trimming cost V 0 bases and J 4 bases; bases outside gene matches: 4. CDR1 KGHSY and CDR2 FQNENV come from the germline V gene. The DNA for the CDR3 is TGTGCCAGCAGCCAATCGATTGACAGGGGCACCGGGGAGCTGTTTTTT. Protein: CASSQSIDRGTGELFF.

V usage is TRBV4-1 and J usage is TRBJ1-2; D remains unclear. The CDR3 is 16 amino acids. V lost 1 base and J lost 3, with 15 bases in between. Germline V gene lookup returns CDR1 MGHRA and CDR2 YSYEKL. Written as DNA, the CDR3 is TGCGCCAGCAGCCAAGGGTCCCAACTGCTTCACTATGGCTACACCTTC. Translation gives CASSQGSQLLHYGYTF.

A few counts support this clone. This chain uses TRBV29-1 with TRBJ2-7; TRBD2 might be the D (6 bases). CDR1 is SQVTM and CDR2 is ANQGSEA in the germline V gene. CDR3 length: 13 residues. Trimming took 4 bases from V and 0 from J, leaving 10 bases between them. Written as DNA, the CDR3 is TGCAGCGTTGCATCGGGGGACTCCTACGAGCAGTACTTC. It codes for CSVASGDSYEQYF.

V is TRBV6-5 and J is TRBJ1-2, with D possibly TRBD1 on 6 matching bases. Trimming took 0 bases from V and 8 from J, leaving 13 bases between them. CDR1 MNHEY and CDR2 SVGAGI come from the germline V gene. CDR3 size: 14 residues. CDR3 loop: CASSYSYRVKGYTF. The CDR3 coding sequence is TGTGCCAGCAGTTACTCGTACAGGGTGAAGGGCTACACCTTC.

The chain has TRBV6-5 and TRBJ2-7, with D maybe TRBD2 (5 bases). The ends were cut back, 0 bases at V and 0 bases at J, with 12 bases in the middle. Germline CDR1 reads MNHEY; CDR2 reads SVGAGI. The CDR3 spans 16 residues. The CDR3 DNA reads TGTGCCAGCAGTTACTCGAGGGCGGCGAGCTCCTACGAGCAGTACTTC. Protein product: CASSYSRAASSYEQYF.

The chain is built from TRBV2 and TRBJ2-3; 7 bases agree with TRBD2. The length of the CDR3 is 15 residues. V shed 7 bases and J 3 bases; nucleotides not matched to a gene: 10. Germline CDR1 SNHLY, CDR2 FYNNEI. The CDR3 loop reads CASTVRAGTTDTQYF. CDR3 DNA: TGTGCCAGCACCGTCAGAGCGGGGACTACAGATACGCAGTATTTT.

This rearrangement joins TRBV7-2 to TRBJ1-5; D is unresolved. The CDR3 is made up of 15 amino acids. The V end lost 2 bases, the J end lost 5 bases, and 13 bases lay between the germline ends. Germline assignment: CDR1 SGHTA and CDR2 FQGNSA. The CDR3 region is CASSLTGGGDQPQHF. Written as DNA, the CDR3 is TGTGCCAGCAGCTTAACCGGAGGCGGGGATCAGCCCCAGCATTTT.